This entry is about one T cell receptor beta chain. The antigen is not known. Using immunoSEQ multiplex PCR, the repertoire was profiled, and TCRdb retains in-frame clones only, with some absent. The data show tens of thousands of clones, roughly 90% seen once. The entry originates in a study of Tregs in tolerant kidney transplant recipients. The CDR3 runs 13 residues. The V gene's germline CDR1 is ENHRY and CDR2 SYGVKD. Trimming stripped 10 bases from V and 1 base from J, with 13 bases between. Mixed chimerism was transient after nonmyeloablative marrow transplants from related graft donors. CD4+CD25+CD127- Tregs, CD4+CD25- non-Tregs, CD4 and CD8 cells were sorted. Study conclusions and caveats: This study did not directly address biological reproducibility. The small number of patients limits these findings pending further validation.

This clonotype was sampled from a human patient who received a combined kidney and bone marrow transplant. Some T cells may be provided by the graft donor. The sequences come from CD4+ T cells from blood (PBMCs), collected 24 months after the transplant. This sequence joins TRBV10-3 and TRBJ1-1; TRBD1 might be the D (6 bases). The DNA for the CDR3 is TGTGCCAGCATCTACAGGGAGAACACTGAAGCTTTCTTT. This encodes CASIYRENTEAFF.